One sample yielded the 7 T cell receptor beta chains listed below, sequenced in a study of cytomegalovirus exposure and HLA in healthy donors. The PCR contained 60 Vbeta and 13 Jbeta primers. Produced via immunoSEQ multiplex PCR; TCRdb's table is partial and in-frame only. Counted here are roughly 60,000 clones, roughly 80% occurring once; the ten biggest clones make up around 4.7%. Sequencing was carried out using PBMCs. The receptors here all came from a man younger than 45 in good health and CMV-seronegative.

The rearrangement links TRBV5-6 to TRBJ2-1; D remains ambiguous. The V and J ends lost 3 bases and 8 bases respectively, with 15 bases between them. Looked up from germline, CDR1 is SGHDT and CDR2 is YYEEEE. This CDR3 is built from 14 residues. This CDR3 reads CASSSTNYDDEQFF. CDR3 coding DNA: TGTGCCAGCAGCTCCACCAACTACGACGATGAGCAGTTCTTC.

A remark on this clone: Germline and junction disagree at one end, which may indicate a read error. The chain couples TRBV9 to TRBJ1-6, with 8 bases identical to TRBD1. The length of the CDR3 is 16 residues. From germline, CDR1 is SGDLS and CDR2 YYNGEE. In nucleotides, the CDR3 is TGTGCCAACAGCACCCCCCGACAGGGGAGAAATTCACCCCTCCACTTT. Its protein product is CANSTPRQGRNSPLHF.

This rearrangement joins TRBV29-1 to TRBJ2-1; 9 nucleotides line up with TRBD1. This CDR3 is 14 amino acids long. Germline V CDR1 and CDR2: SQVTM, ANQGSEA. The V segment lost 6 bases and the J segment 5 bases; nucleotides outside the gene matches: 8. This CDR3 reads CSVPGQGGHNEQFF. CDR3 DNA sequence: TGCAGCGTCCCGGGACAGGGTGGGCACAATGAGCAGTTCTTC.

A word on this clone: At one end, the junction sequence differs from germline, possibly due to a read error. The chain couples TRBV7-9 to TRBJ1-1; D gene ambiguous. This CDR3 contains 12 residues. Germline V gene lookup returns CDR1 SEHNR and CDR2 FQNEAQ (reference sequence). For the CDR3, the DNA is TGTTCCAGCAGCTTTATCGGCACTGAAGCTTTCTTT. It specifies CSSSFIGTEAFF.

This clone is a singleton in its sample. The V and J genes are TRBV9 and TRBJ2-1; 13 bases line up with TRBD2. This CDR3 has 18 amino acids. CDR1 is SGDLS, CDR2 YYNGEE, per germline. With 1 base clipped from V and 7 bases from J, the junction kept 11 bases outside the gene matches. The CDR3 is CASSVRDEGLAGRNEQFF. CDR3 nucleotide sequence: TGTGCCAGCAGCGTAAGAGACGAGGGACTAGCGGGAAGGAATGAGCAGTTCTTC.

V usage is TRBV27 and J usage is TRBJ1-1; TRBD1 matches 7 bases. Germline V lookup: CDR1 MNHEY, CDR2 SMNVEV (reference sequence). The CDR3 is 14 amino acids. The V gene end was trimmed by 8 bases and the J gene end by 1 base; junction bases not matched to a gene: 7. CDR3 DNA: TGTGCCAGCCTAACAGGGGACAAGAACACTGAAGCTTTCTTT. This translates into CASLTGDKNTEAFF.

The chain uses TRBV11-1 and TRBJ2-4, with D perhaps TRBD1 (6 bases). The germline V and J ends were trimmed by 2 bases and 11 bases, with 13 bases remaining between them. This CDR3 spans 13 amino acids. From germline, CDR1 is SGHAT and CDR2 FQDESV (reference sequence). As DNA, the CDR3 is TGTGCCAGCAGCTTAAAGGGGACACTTCTTCAGTACTTC. It is translated as CASSLKGTLLQYF.